The source of this T cell receptor beta chain is a study of T-cell reconstitution after alpha-beta-depleted transplantation in children. Researchers prepared the TCRbeta library using unique molecular identifiers, the study reports. A single record per CDR3 protein comes from TCRdb applying MiXCR to the PCR reads. This table holds 200,000 to 300,000 distinct CDR3 sequences, 12% found once. This CDR3 contains 16 residues. Germline-derived CDR1 and CDR2 are LGHNA and YNFKEQ. Trimming left V 0 bases short and J 7 bases short, with 15 bases between. There are a few counts of this clonotype. The chain employs TRBV4-2 and TRBJ2-2; D is perhaps TRBD2 (5 bases). The sequencing used PBMCs from the stem cell graft donor, collected from the stem cell graft. The TCR was taken from a human donor who donated a stem cell graft to a child with acute lymphoblastic leukemia. The CDR3 loop is CASSQDRELTGGELFF. The CDR3 DNA sequence: TGTGCCAGCAGCCAAGATCGGGAACTTACGGGCGGGGAGCTGTTTTTT.